This T cell receptor (beta chain) was retrieved from a study of T cells after yellow fever vaccination. Study-level findings and limits: The study re-detected most primary-vaccination clones after the booster (approximately 97% CD4, roughly 90% CD8).

In this sample, this clonotype turned up a few times. Antigen specificity is unknown. It was through 5'RACE template switching that TCR cDNA was made, with a universal primer site and UMIs added. TCRdb analysed the 5' RACE reads with MiXCR anew, one entry per CDR3 protein. The top ten hold about 3% of the sample, which has a few hundred thousand distinct CDR3 sequences, approximately 10% seen once. CDR3 size: 15 residues. V shed 5 bases, J shed 10 bases, and the junction held 8 bases outside the gene matches. Sample: CD4+ T cells sorted from PBMCs, taken 5 days after the yellow fever booster vaccination. The chain recombines TRBV12-3 or TRBV12-4 with TRBJ1-6; TRBD1 matches at 10 bases. The source of this sequence is a man aged 18 to 30 who received the YFV17D yellow fever vaccine. The CDR3 DNA reads TGTGCCAGCAGTACCGCCGGGACAGGGGAATCACCCCTCCACTTT. It is translated as CASSTAGTGESPLHF.